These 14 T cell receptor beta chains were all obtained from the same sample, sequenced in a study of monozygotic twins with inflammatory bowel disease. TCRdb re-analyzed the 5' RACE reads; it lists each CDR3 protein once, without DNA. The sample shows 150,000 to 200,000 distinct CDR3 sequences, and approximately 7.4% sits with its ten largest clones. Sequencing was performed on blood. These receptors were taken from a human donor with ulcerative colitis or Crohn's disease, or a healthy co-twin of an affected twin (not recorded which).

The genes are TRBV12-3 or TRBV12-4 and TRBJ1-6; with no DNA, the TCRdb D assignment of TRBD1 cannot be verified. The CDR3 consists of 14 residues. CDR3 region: CASSPEGYNSPLHF.

CDR3: CASSEAEAGGSYNEQFF. The V gene is TRBV6-1, the J gene TRBJ2-1; no DNA is available, so the TRBD2 call from TCRdb remains unchecked. Germline loops: CDR1 MNHNS, CDR2 SASEGT. The CDR3 consists of 17 residues.

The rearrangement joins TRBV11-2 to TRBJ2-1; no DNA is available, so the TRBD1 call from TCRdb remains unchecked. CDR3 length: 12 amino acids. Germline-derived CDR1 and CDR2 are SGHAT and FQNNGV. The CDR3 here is CASSQPRGEQFF.

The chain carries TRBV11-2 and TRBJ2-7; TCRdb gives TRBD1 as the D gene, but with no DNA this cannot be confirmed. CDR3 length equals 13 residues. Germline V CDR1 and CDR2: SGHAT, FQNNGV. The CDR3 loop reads CATTGGFDHEQYF.

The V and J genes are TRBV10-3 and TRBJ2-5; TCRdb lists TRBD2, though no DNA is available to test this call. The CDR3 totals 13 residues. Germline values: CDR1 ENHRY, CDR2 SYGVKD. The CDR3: CATAVNRQETQYF.

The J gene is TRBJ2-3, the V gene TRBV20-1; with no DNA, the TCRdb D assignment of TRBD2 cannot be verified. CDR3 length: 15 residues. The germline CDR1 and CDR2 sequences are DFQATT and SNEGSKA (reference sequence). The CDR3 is CSARGAGRAEDTQYF.

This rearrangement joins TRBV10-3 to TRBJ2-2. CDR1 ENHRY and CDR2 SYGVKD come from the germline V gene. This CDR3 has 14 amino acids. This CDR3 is CAIRRSTNTGELFF.

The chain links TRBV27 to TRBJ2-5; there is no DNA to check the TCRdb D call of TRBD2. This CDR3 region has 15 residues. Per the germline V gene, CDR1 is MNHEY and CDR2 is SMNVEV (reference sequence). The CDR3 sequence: CASSTDVSGRETQYF.

CDR3 sequence: CASSSPRDGHTDTQYF. The chain recombines TRBV7-2 with TRBJ2-3; TCRdb proposes TRBD2, but this gene call is untestable without DNA. The V gene's germline CDR1 is SGHTA and CDR2 FQGNSA. This CDR3 comprises 16 residues.

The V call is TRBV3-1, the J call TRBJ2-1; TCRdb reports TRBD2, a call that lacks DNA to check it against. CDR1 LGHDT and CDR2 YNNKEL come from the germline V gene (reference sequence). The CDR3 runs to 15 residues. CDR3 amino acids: CASSDSGMGRDEQFF.

CDR3 sequence: CSASPTGRQAFF. V gene TRBV20-1 combines with J gene TRBJ1-1; the D call from TCRdb, TRBD1, cannot be confirmed without DNA. Germline CDR1 and CDR2: DFQATT and SNEGSKA (reference sequence). The CDR3 runs 12 residues.

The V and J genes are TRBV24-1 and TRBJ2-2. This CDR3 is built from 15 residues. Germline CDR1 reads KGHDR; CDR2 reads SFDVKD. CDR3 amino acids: CATSDLWQNTGELFF.

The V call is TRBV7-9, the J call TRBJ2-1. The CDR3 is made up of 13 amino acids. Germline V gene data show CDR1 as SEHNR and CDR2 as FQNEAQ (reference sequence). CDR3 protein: CASNIGRTNEQFF.

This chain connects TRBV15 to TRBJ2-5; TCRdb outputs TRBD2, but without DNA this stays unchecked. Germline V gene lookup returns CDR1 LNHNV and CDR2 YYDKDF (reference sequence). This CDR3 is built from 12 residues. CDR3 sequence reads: CATSAAEETQYF.